One sample yielded the 18 T cell receptor beta chains listed below, sequenced in a study of regulatory T cells in long-lasting Graves disease. Indicated time point: newly diagnosed GD, antithyroid drugs for less than 3 months. The TCR library was made from RNA that had been extracted from PBMCs in TRIzol. The TCR beta library used iRepertoire HTBI primers with Arm-PCR amplification of CDR3. TCRdb re-derived calls from the multiplex PCR reads in MiXCR, one entry per CDR3 protein. The sample includes some 370,000 distinct CDR3 sequences, roughly 12% of them seen just once. The data were also submitted as part of a second study, on T cells in Graves' hyperthyroidism and ophthalmopathy.

The material was peripheral blood mononuclear cells (PBMCs), obtained at new diagnosis, from a patient treated with antithyroid drugs. These receptors were obtained from a woman under 30 with Graves disease.

This clonotype was recorded at least ten times. The J gene is TRBJ2-2, the V gene TRBV7-3, with 10 bases fitting TRBD1. The CDR3 has 16 amino acids. The germline V gene has CDR1 SGHTA and CDR2 FQGTGA. V dropped 4 bases and J dropped 7; count of bases not matched to a gene: 9. The CDR3 nucleotides are TGTGCCAGCAGCTCCCGGGACAGGGGTGGATACGGGGAGCTGTTTTTT. As protein: CASSSRDRGGYGELFF.

This clonotype was seen many times. This chain connects TRBV11-2 to TRBJ2-7, with 7 bases lining up with TRBD2. The CDR3 has 15 residues. J gave up 2 bases and V 1 base, and 5 bases lay outside the gene matches. In germline, CDR1 is SGHAT, CDR2 FQNNGV. The chain's CDR3 is CASSLGFRGAYEQYV. Here the CDR3 DNA reads TGTGCCAGCAGCTTAGGGTTTCGGGGGGCCTACGAGCAGTACGTC.

The chain employs TRBV28 and TRBJ2-6, with 16 bases matching TRBD2. The V and J ends lost 3 bases and 2 bases, in that order; junction bases with no gene match: 13. This CDR3 has 22 residues. Germline lookup yields CDR1 MDHEN and CDR2 SYDVKM. CDR3 sequence: CASSLPPGTSGRALTGANVLTF. As DNA, the CDR3 is TGTGCCAGCAGTTTGCCCCCCGGGACTAGCGGGAGGGCCCTAACTGGGGCCAACGTCCTGACTTTC.

CDR3 region: CASSPRPGLAGPYNEQFF. As DNA, the CDR3 is TGTGCCAGCAGCCCACGCCCCGGTCTAGCGGGGCCCTACAATGAGCAGTTCTTC. This sequence joins TRBV7-3 and TRBJ2-1, with 9 bases that match TRBD2. The CDR3 has 18 amino acids. Germline V lookup: CDR1 SGHTA, CDR2 FQGTGA. Trimming took 5 bases from V and 2 from J; bases not matched to a gene: 13.

This clonotype was seen at least ten times. The DNA of the CDR3 is TGTGCCAGCAGCTTTTCCCCAAGGGCGCTCACTGAAGCTTTCTTT. This sequence encodes CASSFSPRALTEAFF. The gene calls are TRBV12-3 or TRBV12-4 and TRBJ1-1; D not resolved. The ends were cut back, 6 bases at V and 4 bases at J, with 18 bases in the middle. This CDR3 has 15 residues.

A word on this clonotype: A far more abundant clone sits one base away, making this likely a read error. The CDR3 DNA is TGTGCCAGCAGCCAGAGGGGACCAAGGGTCGATCAGCCCCAGCATTTT. It specifies CASSQRGPRVDQPQHF. The chain recombines TRBV5-8 with TRBJ1-5; D might be TRBD1 (5 bases). Trimming left V 4 bases short and J 5 bases short, with 19 bases between. CDR1 and CDR2 from the germline V gene are SGHTS and YDEGEE. The CDR3 covers 16 residues.

This clonotype appeared a few times. In nucleotides, the CDR3 is TGCGCCAGCAGCCAAGAGTGGGACGCCAATGGCTACACCTTC. Translating it yields CASSQEWDANGYTF. This chain uses TRBV4-1 with TRBJ1-2; D might be TRBD1 (5 bases). CDR3 size: 14 residues. V was trimmed by 0 bases and J by 6 bases, leaving 11 bases between them. Germline CDR1 MGHRA, CDR2 YSYEKL.

This clonotype has at least ten counts. The J gene is TRBJ2-1, the V gene TRBV7-9, with D uncertain. Trimming cost V 10 bases and J 5 bases, with 3 bases left between them. CDR1 is SEHNR and CDR2 is FQNEAQ in the germline V gene (reference sequence). The CDR3 runs to 9 residues. The CDR3 loop is CATDNEQFF. The DNA of the CDR3 is TGTGCCACCGACAATGAGCAGTTCTTC.

At least ten counts were recorded for this clonotype. V gene TRBV18 combines with J gene TRBJ2-7; D gene uncertain. From germline, CDR1 is KGHSH and CDR2 LQKENI. The V gene lost 0 bases and the J gene lost 0 bases, with 0 bases spanning the gap. This CDR3 has 12 residues. Here the CDR3 DNA reads TGTGCCAGCTCACCACCCTCCTACGAGCAGTACTTC. Its translation is CASSPPSYEQYF.

Many counts were recorded for this clonotype. V is TRBV19 and J is TRBJ1-2; 8 bases map to TRBD1. The CDR3 runs to 16 residues. Trimming removed 5 bases from V and 3 bases from J; junction bases left unmatched: 11. The germline CDR1 and CDR2 sequences are LNHDA and SQIVND (reference sequence). The chain's CDR3 is CASSARQGLTYYGYTF. Written as DNA, the CDR3 is TGTGCCAGTAGTGCGCGACAGGGGCTGACGTACTATGGCTACACCTTC. Filled out from reference TRBV19 and TRBJ1-2, the complete variable domain reads DGGITQSPKYLFRKEGQNVTLSCEQNLNHDAMYWYRQDPGQGLRLIYYSQIVNDFQKGDIAEGYSVSREKKESFPLTVTSAQKNPTAFYLCASSARQGLTYYGYTFGSGTRLTVV.

This clonotype appeared many times. The germline gene is not matched at one end of the junction; a read error may be the cause. This chain uses TRBV20-1 with TRBJ2-3; 14 bases are a match to TRBD2. The length of the CDR3 is 16 residues. In germline, CDR1 is DFQATT, CDR2 SNEGSKA (reference sequence). The CDR3 nucleotides read TGCAGTGCTAGTAGACTAGCGGGGGGGCCGATAGATGCGCAGTATTTT. Translation: CSASRLAGGPIDAQYF.

This clonotype occurred many times. V gene TRBV15 combines with J gene TRBJ1-3; 10 bases agree with TRBD1. Germline-derived CDR1 and CDR2 are LNHNV and YYDKDF (reference sequence). CDR3 size: 18 residues. V dropped 1 base and J dropped 2; count of bases not matched to a gene: 8. The CDR3 nucleotides read TGTGCCACCAGCAGAGGGTTTTTCGGACAGGGGGCTGGAAACACCATATATTTT. Translated: CATSRGFFGQGAGNTIYF.

Comments on this clonotype: With a much larger clone just one base away, this may be a read error. The J gene is TRBJ1-4, the V gene TRBV3-1; maybe TRBD1 (6 bases). In germline, CDR1 is LGHDT, CDR2 YNNKEL (reference sequence). The CDR3 runs to 16 residues. The CDR3 DNA reads TGTGTCAGCAGCCAAGGGGATACAGGGTGGGGTGAAAAACTGTTTTTT. Translating it yields CVSSQGDTGWGEKLFF.

This clonotype was recorded many times. The CDR3: CAISESELWQPQHF. CDR3 in DNA: TGTGCCATCAGTGAGTCTGAGTTGTGGCAGCCCCAGCATTTT. The chain links TRBV10-3 to TRBJ1-5; D call uncertain. V lost 0 bases to trimming and J lost 7 bases, with 10 bases between them. Germline values: CDR1 ENHRY, CDR2 SYGVKD. The CDR3 contains 14 residues.

This clonotype was picked up many times. The V gene is TRBV13, the J gene TRBJ1-1, with no clear D. V was pared by 5 bases and J by 8 bases, with 18 bases between. Germline values: CDR1 PRHDT, CDR2 FYEKMQ (reference sequence). The length of the CDR3 is 14 residues. CDR3 DNA: TGTGCCAGCAGCCCTGGTGCTCGCCCAACGGAAGCTTTCTTT. It specifies CASSPGARPTEAFF.

This clonotype was recorded at least ten times. The chain recombines TRBV27 with TRBJ2-7; the match to TRBD2 covers 7 bases. This CDR3 is 15 amino acids long. V shed 5 bases and J 6 bases; nucleotides not matched to a gene: 13. CDR1 and CDR2 (germline): MNHEY, SMNVEV (reference sequence). In DNA form, the CDR3 reads TGTGCCAGCAGTCCGACGGGCCGGCCGGGGGGCGAGCAGTACTTC. Its translation: CASSPTGRPGGEQYF.

The chain has TRBV19 and TRBJ1-5; the match to TRBD1 covers 7 bases. This CDR3 comprises 16 residues. CDR1 LNHDA and CDR2 SQIVND come from the germline V gene (reference sequence). J gave up 0 bases and V 7 bases, and 9 bases lay outside the gene matches. CDR3 in DNA: TGTGCCAGTACCCTTATGACAGGGAATAGCAATCAGCCCCAGCATTTT. Translated, it gives CASTLMTGNSNQPQHF.

The gene calls are TRBV6-1 and TRBJ2-1; the D is unclear. This CDR3 has 14 amino acids. With 2 bases removed from V and 0 bases from J, the gap between germline ends came to 5 bases. The V gene's germline CDR1 is MNHNS and CDR2 SASEGT. The CDR3 DNA is TGTGCCAGCAGTGAACTGGGCTCCTACAATGAGCAGTTCTTC. It specifies CASSELGSYNEQFF.